This T cell receptor beta chain derives from a study of blood T cell repertoires in COVID-19. Study information: Sample material is recorded as cDNA or gDNA derived from T cells, B-cell-depleted T cells, or PBMCs.

Profiling relied on immunoSEQ multiplex PCR, and the TCRdb table lists in-frame clones only, not all of them. The sample lists approximately 110,000 clones; more than 60% were seen once. Germline CDR1 and CDR2: MDHEN and SYDVKM. Germline trimming cut 6 bases from V and 1 base from J; bases unmatched to any gene: 5. The CDR3 sequence is 14 residues long. The rearrangement links TRBV28 to TRBJ2-5; 7 nucleotides align to TRBD1. The specimen sequenced was peripheral blood. This clonotype was obtained from a man in his 70s with active or convalescent COVID-19. CDR3 protein: CASSPAGGQETQYF. The CDR3 coding sequence is TGTGCCAGCAGCCCAGCAGGGGGCCAAGAGACCCAGTACTTC.